This is a list of T cell receptor beta chains from one sample in a study of T cells in Graves' hyperthyroidism and ophthalmopathy. TCRdb recomputed calls from the multiplex PCR reads with MiXCR, one row per CDR3 protein. The sample lists under 400,000 distinct CDR3 sequences, about a sixth seen once, with approximately 30% in the top ten. The sample taken for sequencing was blood. These receptor sequences come from a woman between 18 and 29 years old with Graves' hyperthyroidism that later progressed to Graves' ophthalmopathy. Each CDR3 is given with its conserved first and last residue. Each record gives: D gene, V gene, J gene, CDR3 length, CDR3 protein. The D gene is left open where the match is weak.

d_call: TRBD2; v_call: TRBV7-2; j_call: TRBJ2-1; cdr3_length: 15; cdr3_aa: CASSLARLAGDEQFF
d_call: NA; v_call: TRBV7-2; j_call: TRBJ1-5; cdr3_length: 16; cdr3_aa: CASSLVHSRKVEAQHF
d_call: NA; v_call: TRBV29-1; j_call: TRBJ1-5; cdr3_length: 12; cdr3_aa: CSVRPPEGAQHF
d_call: NA; v_call: TRBV6-1; j_call: TRBJ2-5; cdr3_length: 12; cdr3_aa: CASTDEGETQYF
d_call: TRBD2; v_call: TRBV20-1; j_call: TRBJ2-2; cdr3_length: 15; cdr3_aa: CSAARDYLNTGELFF
d_call: NA; v_call: TRBV7-8; j_call: TRBJ1-6; cdr3_length: 17; cdr3_aa: CASSLDTSTIVNSPLHF
d_call: NA; v_call: TRBV11-2; j_call: TRBJ2-7; cdr3_length: 13; cdr3_aa: CASSSATAYEQYF
d_call: TRBD2; v_call: TRBV5-4; j_call: TRBJ2-2; cdr3_length: 16; cdr3_aa: CASSSGTSRNTGELFF
d_call: NA; v_call: TRBV20-1; j_call: TRBJ2-3; cdr3_length: 16; cdr3_aa: CSARDSTYGSGDTQYF
d_call: TRBD2; v_call: TRBV7-9; j_call: TRBJ2-7; cdr3_length: 15; cdr3_aa: CASSLVRAGGYEQYF
d_call: NA; v_call: TRBV2; j_call: TRBJ2-4; cdr3_length: 14; cdr3_aa: CASRSEQLGNIQYF
d_call: NA; v_call: TRBV5-1; j_call: TRBJ2-3; cdr3_length: 14; cdr3_aa: CASSPETNLHTQYF
d_call: NA; v_call: TRBV3-1; j_call: TRBJ2-7; cdr3_length: 16; cdr3_aa: CASSPPPSAGAGEQYF
d_call: NA; v_call: TRBV6-1; j_call: TRBJ1-2; cdr3_length: 13; cdr3_aa: CASKVGPFGGYTF
d_call: NA; v_call: TRBV29-1; j_call: TRBJ1-2; cdr3_length: 11; cdr3_aa: CSVESRDGYTF
d_call: TRBD2; v_call: TRBV9; j_call: TRBJ2-6; cdr3_length: 19; cdr3_aa: CASRRTSGITPSGANVLTF
d_call: NA; v_call: TRBV3-1; j_call: TRBJ1-6; cdr3_length: 15; cdr3_aa: CASSQGPGSHSPLHF